This T cell receptor (beta chain) was sequenced in a study of T cell changes during pregnancy in multiple sclerosis. In this sample, this clone turned up once. CDR3 size: 15 residues. CDR1 and CDR2 from the germline V gene are MNHEY and SVGAGI. J gave up 9 bases and V 6 bases, and 12 bases lay outside the gene matches. Assay used: immunoSEQ multiplex PCR; TCRdb lists only in-frame clones, some missing. The table records tens of thousands of clones, roughly 93% of them present only once. The TCR sequence derives from a female donor with multiple sclerosis, enrolled in a pregnancy study. The chain carries TRBV6-5 and TRBJ2-1, with 9 bases lining up with TRBD2. Sequenced here: peripheral blood, sampled in the third trimester of pregnancy. The CDR3 DNA follows: TGTGCCAGCAGAAAGAGCGGGGGGACCTGGGGTGAGCAGTTCTTC. Its protein is CASRKSGGTWGEQFF.